These 3 T cell receptor beta chains were sequenced from one sample in a study of memory CD4+ T cells and cytomegalovirus serostatus. The sort gate was single viable CD3+CD4+CD8-CD45RO+ cells for memory CD4+ T cells. TCRdb keeps only in-frame clones here, not all; method: immunoSEQ multiplex PCR. The sample shows tens of thousands of clones, more than 70% of them seen only once. The material sequenced was memory CD4+ T cells from blood. The source of these receptors is an adult in good health and CMV-seronegative.

This clone was observed a single time. The chain joins TRBV10-2 to TRBJ1-1; no clear D gene. The CDR3 length is 12 residues. V lost 10 bases to trimming and J lost 4 bases, with 13 bases between them. Germline V lookup: CDR1 WSHSY, CDR2 SAAADI. CDR3 DNA: TGCGCCACCAGAAGGGTGGGCACTGAAGCTTTCTTT. This gives the protein CATRRVGTEAFF.

V usage is TRBV6-5 and J usage is TRBJ1-6; 9 nucleotides match TRBD1. CDR1 and CDR2 from the germline V gene are MNHEY and SVGAGI. The V gene end was trimmed by 2 bases and the J gene end by 10 bases; junction bases not matched to a gene: 3. The CDR3 is made up of 14 amino acids. CDR3 protein: CASSYGTGRSPLHF. The CDR3 DNA follows: TGTGCCAGCAGTTACGGGACAGGGAGATCACCCCTCCACTTT.

V and J are TRBV18 and TRBJ2-3; TRBD1 matches at 7 bases. V shed 0 bases and J 5 bases; nucleotides not matched to a gene: 5. The CDR3 runs to 15 residues. CDR1 KGHSH and CDR2 LQKENI come from the germline V gene. The CDR3 loop is CASSPPATGKDTQYF. In nucleotides, the CDR3 is TGTGCCAGCTCACCACCGGCGACAGGGAAAGATACGCAGTATTTT. The full variable domain, in which reference TRBV18 and TRBJ2-3 provide the parts outside the CDR3, is NAGVMQNPRHLVRRRGQEARLRCSPMKGHSHVYWYRQLPEEGLKFMVYLQKENIIDESGMPKERFSAEFPKEGPSILRIQQVVRGDSAAYFCASSPPATGKDTQYFGPGTRLTVL.